The 25 T cell receptor beta chains below come from one sample, sequenced in a study of T cell responses to AZD1222 COVID-19 vaccine. The protocol was immunoSEQ multiplex PCR, while the TCRdb copy is restricted to in-frame clones and leaves out a portion. The table lists 140,000 to 150,000 clones, about 93% of them singletons. The specimen comprised peripheral blood, sampled on day 0 of AZD1222 vaccination. These receptors were taken from an adult in good health.

The gene calls are TRBV9 and TRBJ2-3; D is perhaps TRBD2 (6 bases). The CDR3 spans 15 residues. CDR1 SGDLS and CDR2 YYNGEE come from the germline V gene. Trimming pared 4 bases from V and 3 bases from J, leaving 15 bases between. The CDR3 region has the DNA TGTGCCAGCAGCAAACCGGGACTCGAGACAGATACGCAGTATTTT. Translated, it gives CASSKPGLETDTQYF. Complete variable domain (other parts from reference TRBV9 and TRBJ2-3): DSGVTQTPKHLITATGQRVTLRCSPRSGDLSVYWYQQSLDQGLQFLIQYYNGEERAKGNILERFSAQQFPDLHSELNLSSLELGDSALYFCASSKPGLETDTQYFGPGTRLTVL.

The chain has TRBV10-2 and TRBJ2-1, with 10 bases fitting TRBD1. Trimming removed 3 bases from V and 7 bases from J; junction bases left unmatched: 6. Germline lookup yields CDR1 WSHSY and CDR2 SAAADI. This CDR3 is built from 15 residues. CDR3 coding DNA: TGCGCCAGCAGTGAAAAGGACAGGGGGAAGAATGAGCAGTTCTTC. Translated: CASSEKDRGKNEQFF.

V usage is TRBV9 and J usage is TRBJ2-6, with D hard to call. Trimming took off 4 bases at V and 4 bases at J, with 12 bases between the two ends. Germline V CDR1 and CDR2: SGDLS, YYNGEE. The CDR3 is 15 amino acids. The CDR3 bases are TGTGCCAGCAGCCTTGACGGTCGGGGGGCCAACGTCCTGACTTTC. It is translated as CASSLDGRGANVLTF.

This rearrangement joins TRBV11-2 to TRBJ2-5, with 9 bases matching TRBD1. Germline V gene data show CDR1 as SGHAT and CDR2 as FQNNGV. The CDR3 is made up of 16 amino acids. J was trimmed by 4 bases and V by 2 bases; bases with no gene match: 8. The CDR3 nucleotides are TGTGCCAGCAGCTTATCCGGGACAGGGCGTAGAGAGACCCAGTACTTC. This sequence encodes CASSLSGTGRRETQYF.

V gene TRBV19 combines with J gene TRBJ1-5; no clear D gene. V dropped 6 bases and J dropped 5 bases, with 14 bases sitting between them. Germline assignment: CDR1 LNHDA and CDR2 SQIVND (reference sequence). The CDR3 has 14 residues. The CDR3 loop reads CASSTNGGDQPQHF. The CDR3 DNA is TGTGCCAGTAGCACAAACGGTGGCGATCAGCCCCAGCATTTT. The full variable domain, in which reference TRBV19 and TRBJ1-5 provide the parts outside the CDR3, is DGGITQSPKYLFRKEGQNVTLSCEQNLNHDAMYWYRQDPGQGLRLIYYSQIVNDFQKGDIAEGYSVSREKKESFPLTVTSAQKNPTAFYLCASSTNGGDQPQHFGDGTRLSIL.

The gene calls are TRBV18 and TRBJ2-3, with 10 bases lining up with TRBD2. Germline V lookup: CDR1 KGHSH, CDR2 LQKENI. J gave up 3 bases and V 3 bases, and 6 bases lay outside the gene matches. The CDR3 runs to 16 residues. The CDR3 region is CASSPSASGSTDTQYF. DNA of the CDR3: TGTGCCAGCTCACCGTCGGCTAGCGGGAGTACAGATACGCAGTATTTT.

The chain couples TRBV5-5 to TRBJ2-7; the match to TRBD2 covers 14 bases. Germline CDR1 and CDR2: SGHKS and YYEKEE (reference sequence). Germline trimming cut 4 bases from V and 5 bases from J; bases unmatched to any gene: 11. The CDR3 consists of 17 residues. CDR3 nucleotide sequence: TGTGCCAGCAGCCTGAGGACTAGCGGGAGGTGGGCCCACGAGCAGTACTTC. Amino acid sequence: CASSLRTSGRWAHEQYF.

In this sample, this clone turned up once. The chain employs TRBV5-1 and TRBJ1-1; D is undetermined. This CDR3 region has 14 residues. Per germline, CDR1 SGHRS and CDR2 YFSETQ. V lost 2 bases and J 1 base, leaving 9 bases between the germline ends. The CDR3, as DNA: TGCGCCAGCAGCTTCGGGGTGACGAACACTGAAGCTTTCTTT. This encodes CASSFGVTNTEAFF.

The chain combines TRBV21-1 with TRBJ2-2; the D call TRBD2 from the table was never checked on the DNA. TRBV21-1 is assigned pseudogene status. This CDR3 contains 15 residues. The CDR3 loop is CASSKGERVTGELFF. The CDR3 DNA is TGTGCCAGCAGCAAAGGGGAGCGGGTCACCGGGGAGCTGTTTTTT.

The chain links TRBV6-5 to TRBJ2-5; weak D call: TRBD2 (6 bases). CDR1 MNHEY and CDR2 SVGAGI come from the germline V gene. Trimming left V 5 bases short and J 10 bases short, with 14 bases between. The CDR3 consists of 12 residues. The CDR3 is CASSTPPGDQYF. The CDR3 DNA reads as TGTGCCAGCAGTACACCGCCGGGGGACCAGTACTTC.

The chain couples TRBV9 to TRBJ1-6; D is unclear. Trimming removed 2 bases from V and 9 bases from J, with 18 bases in between. Per germline, CDR1 SGDLS and CDR2 YYNGEE. The CDR3 is 16 amino acids. CDR3 region: CASSVTSEAYFSPLHF. The CDR3 nucleotides read TGTGCCAGCAGCGTGACCAGCGAAGCCTATTTTTCACCCCTCCACTTT.

The chain uses TRBV6-5 and TRBJ1-2; D ambiguous. Deletions cut 6 bases from V and 4 bases from J, with 6 bases between. Germline CDR1 is MNHEY and CDR2 is SVGAGI. The CDR3 runs to 11 residues. This CDR3 reads CASSRGYGYTF. CDR3 in DNA: TGTGCCAGCAGCCGGGGCTATGGCTACACCTTC.

V usage is TRBV5-4 and J usage is TRBJ1-1; 10 nucleotides line up with TRBD1. CDR1 and CDR2 from the germline V gene are SGHNT and YYREEE (reference sequence). The CDR3 has 15 residues. J gave up 10 bases and V 4 bases, and 13 bases lay outside the gene matches. For the CDR3, the DNA is TGTGCCAGCAGCCCAGGGACAGGGGCTCCGGAGGGAGCTTTCTTT. Translated, it gives CASSPGTGAPEGAFF.

The chain is built from TRBV11-1 and TRBJ1-2, with 12 nucleotides matching TRBD1. Germline CDR1 is SGHAT and CDR2 is FQDESV (reference sequence). The V segment lost 5 bases and the J segment 5 bases; nucleotides outside the gene matches: 3. This CDR3 has 14 amino acids. For the CDR3, the DNA is TGTGCCAGCAGCCTGGGACAGGGGGCTTATGGCTACACCTTC. This gives the protein CASSLGQGAYGYTF.

The J gene is TRBJ1-5, the V gene TRBV7-8; 7 bases align to TRBD1. The germline V gene has CDR1 SGHVS and CDR2 FQNEAQ. J was trimmed by 0 bases and V by 4 bases; bases with no gene match: 6. This CDR3 contains 16 residues. The CDR3 region has the DNA TGTGCCAGCAGCTCAGGGACAGCTTATAGCAATCAGCCCCAGCATTTT. This translates into CASSSGTAYSNQPQHF.

The V gene is TRBV1, the J gene TRBJ1-2. TRBV1 is deemed a pseudogene. CDR3 length: 16 amino acids. The CDR3 sequence is CTSSLNPRRPNYGYTF. Here the CDR3 DNA reads TGCACCAGCAGCCTCAACCCCCGACGGCCTAACTATGGCTACACCTTC.

On this clone: Other DNA variants within this sample encode the same CDR3. V is TRBV11-2 and J is TRBJ2-1; 7 nucleotides line up with TRBD2. This CDR3 comprises 17 residues. V gave up 1 base and J gave up 3 bases; unmatched junction bases: 9. The germline gives CDR1 SGHAT, CDR2 FQNNGV. The CDR3 nucleotides read TGTGCCAGCAGCTTAGGCCGATTAGCGGGCCTCTACAATGAGCAGTTCTTC. Amino acid sequence: CASSLGRLAGLYNEQFF.

This chain connects TRBV2 to TRBJ2-1; no firm D call. The CDR3 totals 16 residues. CDR1 is SNHLY, CDR2 FYNNEI, per germline. Trimming took off 1 base at V and 1 base at J, with 11 bases between the two ends. Here the CDR3 DNA reads TGTGCCAGCAGTGAAGGTCGGTTTCCTTCCTACAATGAGCAGTTCTTC. This encodes CASSEGRFPSYNEQFF.

The chain links TRBV3-1 (or the pseudogene TRBV3-2) to TRBJ2-1; 9 nucleotides match TRBD2. The J segment lost 6 bases and the V segment lost 5 bases, leaving 8 bases of the junction unmatched. CDR3 size: 15 residues. Germline V lookup: CDR1 LGHDT, CDR2 YNNKEL (reference sequence). CDR3 region: CASSDPGLAGNEQFF. CDR3 bases: TGTGCCAGCAGCGACCCGGGACTAGCTGGCAATGAGCAGTTCTTC.

The chain recombines TRBV6-6 with TRBJ1-3; D is unclear. This CDR3 has 14 amino acids. Trimming stripped 2 bases from V and 1 base from J, with 6 bases between. Germline CDR1 reads MNHNY; CDR2 reads SVGAGI (reference sequence). The CDR3: CASSYPGSGNTIYF. The CDR3 DNA follows: TGTGCCAGCAGTTACCCCGGATCTGGAAACACCATATATTTT.

The chain recombines TRBV19 with TRBJ1-4, with D possibly matching TRBD1 (5 bases). This CDR3 spans 11 amino acids. V was trimmed by 9 bases and J by 7 bases, leaving 9 bases between them. Germline loops: CDR1 LNHDA, CDR2 SQIVND (reference sequence). For the CDR3, the DNA is TGTGCCAGGCGACAGAGTGAAAAACTGTTTTTT. It is translated as CARRQSEKLFF.

This clone came up once. The rearrangement joins TRBV10-1 to TRBJ2-7; no clear D. CDR1 is WNHNN and CDR2 is SYGVQD in the germline V gene (reference sequence). Between the trimmed V and J ends, which lost 4 bases and 0 bases, there was a span of 7 bases. The CDR3 covers 13 residues. The CDR3: CASSAIPSYEQYF. CDR3 DNA: TGCGCCAGCAGTGCCATACCCTCCTACGAGCAGTACTTC.

The chain uses TRBV7-6 and TRBJ2-1; D might be TRBD2 (6 bases). There are 16 residues in the CDR3. With 4 bases removed from V and 5 bases from J, the gap between germline ends came to 18 bases. Germline values: CDR1 SGHVS, CDR2 FNYEAQ. The CDR3 spells CASSYPQRGIHNEQFF. The CDR3 DNA reads TGTGCCAGCAGCTACCCCCAACGGGGGATACACAATGAGCAGTTCTTC.

The chain joins TRBV11-2 to TRBJ1-2; TRBD1 aligns across 7 bases. The V and J ends lost 5 bases and 4 bases, in that order; junction bases with no gene match: 7. The germline gives CDR1 SGHAT, CDR2 FQNNGV. The CDR3 contains 14 residues. The CDR3 DNA is TGTGCCAGCAGCGGAGACAGGGTCAGCTATGGCTACACCTTC. Translated: CASSGDRVSYGYTF.

This clone was recorded a few times. The chain joins TRBV10-2 to TRBJ1-2; no reliable D call. The germline V and J ends were trimmed by 8 bases and 4 bases, with 5 bases remaining between them. The length of the CDR3 is 10 residues. Germline CDR1 reads WSHSY; CDR2 reads SAAADI. The CDR3 reads CASGSYGYTF. The CDR3 DNA follows: TGCGCCAGCGGAAGCTATGGCTACACCTTC.